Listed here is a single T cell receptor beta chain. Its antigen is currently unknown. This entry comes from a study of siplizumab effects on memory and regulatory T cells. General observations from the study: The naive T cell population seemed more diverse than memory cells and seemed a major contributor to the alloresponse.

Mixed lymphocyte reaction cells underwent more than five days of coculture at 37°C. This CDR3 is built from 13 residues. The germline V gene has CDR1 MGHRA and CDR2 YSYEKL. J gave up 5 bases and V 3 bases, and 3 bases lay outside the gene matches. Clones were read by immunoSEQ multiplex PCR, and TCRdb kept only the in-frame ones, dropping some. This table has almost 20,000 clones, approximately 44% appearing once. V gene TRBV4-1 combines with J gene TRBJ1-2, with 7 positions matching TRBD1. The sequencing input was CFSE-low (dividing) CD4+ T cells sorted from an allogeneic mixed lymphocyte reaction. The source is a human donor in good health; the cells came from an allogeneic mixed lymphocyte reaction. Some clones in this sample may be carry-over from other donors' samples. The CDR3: CASSHDRAYGYTF. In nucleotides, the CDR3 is TGCGCCAGCAGCCACGACAGGGCTTATGGCTACACCTTC.